The clone carrying this T cell receptor (beta chain) was detected a few times. Its antigen is unidentified. The data belong to a study of vaccination and CD4 T cells after COVID-19. Across the study: Six male and four female convalescents took part, two of them Hispanic. Study-wide findings and caveats: Post-vaccination, and not before, a median roughly 90% of reactive clones appeared in convalescent patients.

Treatment reported: roughly ten-day PBMC culture with coronavirus spike peptide pools or control peptides (ViraFEST assay). The unexposed donor's CD4+ T cells were collected before the COVID-19 pandemic (2011-2018). Expansion of antigen-specific T cells with peptide pools by ViraFEST preceded sequencing of TCRs. Cells permitting, SARS-CoV-2 S/N and four cold-coronavirus spikes were tested on unexposed-donor CD4+ T cells. Germline CDR1 is KGHSH and CDR2 is LQKENI. V was shortened by 6 bases and J by 4 bases, with 16 bases between the two germline ends. The CDR3 contains 15 residues. Oncomine TCR Beta short-read sequencing was applied to DNA from cultured CD4+ T cells. Each CDR3 protein is one row after TCRdb ran MiXCR on the PCR reads. The sample holds about 4,000 distinct CDR3 sequences, roughly 34% seen once.

This receptor was taken from a human donor in good health. The chain links TRBV18 to TRBJ1-5; tentative D call: TRBD1 (6 bases). Sequences were obtained from CD4+ T cells from blood, cultured in vitro. The CDR3 DNA reads TGTGCCAGCTCCCCCGGACAGAGTGGGAATCAGCCCCAGCATTTT. Translating it yields CASSPGQSGNQPQHF.